This is a list of T cell receptor beta chains from one sample in a study of shared clonotypes between healthy human individuals. Only in-frame clones appear in the TCRdb table, and some are missing; sequencing was by immunoSEQ multiplex PCR. The sample yields over 2 million clones, less than 95% seen once. The sequencing input was naive CD8+ T cells sorted from blood. All receptors come from a man between 18 and 29 years old in good health. CDR3s include the opening cysteine and the closing phenylalanine or tryptophan.

TRBV29-1	CSVQNLAFSTDTQYF
TRBV6-1	CASSDRRGDGTYEQYF
TRBV4-1	CASSQDFYEQYF
TRBV19	CASSPEGDQQYF
TRBV4-1	CASSNPSSGDYEQYF
TRBV4-3	CASSQDRGLYEQYF
TRBV4-2	CASSQPSESSYNEQFF
TRBV4-1	CASSHQTREQYF
TRBV5-6	CASSSGLAVADTQYF
TRBV27	CASSPLGGSGAFF
TRBV4-1	CASSLGWGWYEQYF
TRBV9	CASNRDGTGELFF
TRBV19	CASSSPYEQYF
TRBV10-2	CASSEWGGELFF